Below, 28 T cell receptor beta chains from the same sample are listed, as sequenced in a study of blood T cell repertoires in COVID-19. Sequencing was performed with immunoSEQ multiplex PCR; in TCRdb, only in-frame clones are kept and a portion is missing. Altogether about 200,000 clones are present, about nine tenths being singletons, with the ten largest covering approximately 2%. Source material: PBMCs or T cells enriched from blood (not recorded which). The source of these receptors is a woman younger than 45 who had recovered from COVID-19.

The CDR3: CASRPGVNTEAFF. The DNA for the CDR3 is TGTGCCAGCAGGCCGGGGGTCAACACTGAAGCTTTCTTT. The chain has TRBV7-9 and TRBJ1-1, with a possible D match to TRBD1 (5 bases). Trimming cost V 6 bases and J 2 bases, with 10 bases left between them. Germline lookup yields CDR1 SEHNR and CDR2 FQNEAQ (reference sequence). CDR3 length equals 13 residues. The variable domain in full, completed from reference TRBV7-9 and TRBJ1-1, reads DTGVSQNPRHKITKRGQNVTFRCDPISEHNRLYWYRQTLGQGPEFLTYFQNEAQLEKSRLLSDRFSAERPKGSFSTLEIQRTEQGDSAMYLCASRPGVNTEAFFGQGTRLTVV.

The chain links TRBV7-8 to TRBJ2-1, with D maybe TRBD2 (6 bases). The CDR3 has 16 residues. CDR1 and CDR2 (germline): SGHVS, FQNEAQ. V was pared by 2 bases and J by 8 bases, with 19 bases between. The CDR3 here is CASSLFSGSKKDEQFF. In nucleotides, the CDR3 is TGTGCCAGCAGCTTATTCTCCGGGAGCAAAAAGGATGAGCAGTTCTTC. Based on the CDR3 plus reference TRBV7-8 and TRBJ2-1, the full variable domain is GAGVSQSPRYKVAKRGQDVALRCDPISGHVSLFWYQQALGQGPEFLTYFQNEAQLDKSGLPSDRFFAERPEGSVSTLKIQRTQQEDSAVYLCASSLFSGSKKDEQFFGPGTRLTVL.

The chain carries TRBV19 and TRBJ1-1, with D possibly being TRBD1 (5 bases). The CDR3 covers 16 residues. Germline assignment: CDR1 LNHDA and CDR2 SQIVND (reference sequence). V was pared by 5 bases and J by 0 bases, with 16 bases between. CDR3 DNA: TGTGCCAGTAGTGAGGGACTCCGGCTACTGAACACTGAAGCTTTCTTT. It codes for CASSEGLRLLNTEAFF.

The chain employs TRBV5-4 and TRBJ2-3; 9 bases map to TRBD1. The CDR3 is 15 residues long. The germline V gene has CDR1 SGHNT and CDR2 YYREEE (reference sequence). With V trimmed by 4 bases and J by 3 bases, 6 bases remained unmatched. The CDR3 coding sequence is TGTGCCAGCAGCCCTCCGGGACAGGGAACAGATACGCAGTATTTT. It yields the protein CASSPPGQGTDTQYF.

This rearrangement joins TRBV30 to TRBJ1-2, with 9 bases identical to TRBD1. Unmatched junction bases numbered 8, after V lost 5 bases and J lost 7 bases. This CDR3 is built from 13 residues. The V gene's germline CDR1 is GTSNPN and CDR2 SVGIG (reference sequence). CDR3 nucleotide sequence: TGTGCCTGGGACGGGACAGGGTCTTCTGGCTACACCTTC. Translation gives CAWDGTGSSGYTF.

The CDR3 nucleotides are TGTGCCAGCAGTGTAGGTAGCGGGACCACAGATACGCAGTATTTT. Its protein product is CASSVGSGTTDTQYF. The chain links TRBV2 to TRBJ2-3, with 8 nucleotides matching TRBD2. The CDR3 length is 15 residues. The J segment lost 2 bases and the V segment lost 4 bases, leaving 5 bases of the junction unmatched. The germline V gene encodes CDR1 SNHLY and CDR2 FYNNEI.

The chain employs TRBV6-2 or TRBV6-3 and TRBJ2-6; D is possibly TRBD1 (5 bases). V lost 2 bases and J lost 0, with 5 bases in between. This CDR3 has 15 amino acids. Germline loops: CDR1 MNHEY, CDR2 SVGEGT. CDR3 DNA: TGTGCCAGCAGTTACGGGGCCTCTGGGGCCAACGTCCTGACTTTC. This sequence encodes CASSYGASGANVLTF.

This clone was recorded only once. The genes are TRBV19 and TRBJ1-3; 11 nucleotides align to TRBD1. V was clipped by 6 bases and J by 4 bases; unmatched bases: 8. The CDR3 is 16 residues long. Per germline, CDR1 LNHDA and CDR2 SQIVND (reference sequence). For the CDR3, the DNA is TGTGCCAGTAGCCGGACAGGGGGCTTTTCAGGAAACACCATATATTTT. It is translated as CASSRTGGFSGNTIYF.

The chain has TRBV6-5 and TRBJ1-2; no clear D gene. The V gene lost 6 bases and the J gene lost 7 bases, with 18 bases spanning the gap. Germline V CDR1 and CDR2: MNHEY, SVGAGI. The CDR3 totals 14 residues. CDR3 sequence reads: CASRLEYTSGGYTF. CDR3 in DNA: TGTGCCAGCAGGCTCGAGTATACCTCCGGTGGCTACACCTTC.

V and J are TRBV7-2 and TRBJ2-2; 7 nucleotides agree with TRBD1. The ends lost 5 bases at V and 0 bases at J; junction bases unmatched: 3. CDR1 is SGHTA, CDR2 FQGNSA, per germline. CDR3 size: 15 residues. The CDR3 DNA follows: TGTGCCAGCAGCCGGGGACAGCCGAACACCGGGGAGCTGTTTTTT. It specifies CASSRGQPNTGELFF.

The chain joins TRBV5-6 to TRBJ1-4; weak D call: TRBD1 (6 bases). Germline loops: CDR1 SGHDT, CDR2 YYEEEE. CDR3 length: 15 residues. V lost 4 bases, J lost 0 bases, and 10 bases lay in between. CDR3 in DNA: TGTGCCAGCAGCCTAACAGGGACAACTAATGAAAAACTGTTTTTT. Encoded protein: CASSLTGTTNEKLFF.

The rearrangement joins TRBV9 to TRBJ1-2, with TRBD1 matching 7 bases. J gave up 9 bases and V 5 bases, and 10 bases lay outside the gene matches. Germline values: CDR1 SGDLS, CDR2 YYNGEE. The CDR3 has 13 amino acids. The CDR3 here is CASSTGDVSRYTF. CDR3 DNA sequence: TGTGCCAGCAGTACAGGGGACGTGAGTCGCTACACCTTC.

This chain joins TRBV12-3 or TRBV12-4 and TRBJ2-3; D unresolved. The V end lost 10 bases, the J end lost 3 bases, and 14 bases lay between the germline ends. The CDR3 loop spans 13 amino acids. CDR3 sequence reads: CATKRRMTDTQYF. The DNA for the CDR3 is TGTGCCACCAAGAGGCGGATGACAGATACGCAGTATTTT.

The chain joins TRBV7-9 to TRBJ2-7; D is possibly TRBD1 (7 bases). The CDR3 has 14 amino acids. Germline V gene lookup returns CDR1 SEHNR and CDR2 FQNEAQ (reference sequence). The V end was cut by 5 bases, the J end by 5 bases, with 16 bases between. The CDR3 coding sequence is TGTGCCAGCAGCGGAGGGGACAGCATCGACGAGCAGTACTTC. This translates into CASSGGDSIDEQYF.

V and J are TRBV2 and TRBJ2-1; 7 bases line up with TRBD1. CDR3 length: 14 amino acids. Germline assignment: CDR1 SNHLY and CDR2 FYNNEI. V lost 6 bases to trimming and J lost 8 bases; unmatched junction nucleotides: 10. The CDR3 protein is CASRRDRGLYEQFF. In DNA form, the CDR3 reads TGTGCCAGCAGAAGGGATAGGGGGCTGTATGAGCAGTTCTTC.

The CDR3 sequence is CASSQTGGFQAGYTF. The CDR3, as DNA: TGTGCCAGCAGTCAGACAGGGGGCTTCCAAGCTGGCTACACCTTC. The chain has TRBV7-8 and TRBJ1-2, with 10 positions matching TRBD1. Germline loops: CDR1 SGHVS, CDR2 FQNEAQ. This CDR3 spans 15 amino acids. With 6 bases clipped from V and 7 bases from J, the junction kept 11 bases outside the gene matches.

J is TRBJ1-1 and V is TRBV4-3; no clear D. CDR1 LGHNA and CDR2 YSLEER come from the germline V gene. The CDR3 runs to 14 residues. V lost 0 bases and J 1 base, leaving 6 bases between the germline ends. The CDR3: CASSQDTGNTEAFF. Here the CDR3 DNA reads TGCGCCAGCAGCCAAGATACGGGGAACACTGAAGCTTTCTTT.

The rearrangement uses TRBV24-1 and TRBJ1-2; D is undetermined. V lost 3 bases to trimming and J lost 3 bases, with 4 bases between them. CDR1 is KGHDR and CDR2 is SFDVKD in the germline V gene. The CDR3 runs 12 residues. CDR3 DNA: TGTGCCACCAGTGATGGCCACTATGGCTACACCTTC. It encodes CATSDGHYGYTF.

The rearrangement links TRBV4-3 to TRBJ2-3; 7 bases fit TRBD2. CDR3 length: 16 residues. Germline assignment: CDR1 LGHNA and CDR2 YSLEER. After removal of 1 base from V and 3 bases from J, the junction contained 7 bases not matched to a gene. The CDR3 region has the DNA TGCGCCAGCAGCCAAGGTCGGGGGGAGGAAACAGATACGCAGTATTTT. Protein product: CASSQGRGEETDTQYF.

The rearrangement links TRBV7-6 to TRBJ2-3; TRBD2 might be the D (5 bases). CDR3 length equals 16 residues. In germline, CDR1 is SGHVS, CDR2 FNYEAQ. The V gene lost 1 base and the J gene lost 6 bases, with 17 bases spanning the gap. The CDR3, as DNA: TGTGCCAGCAGCTTAGGCGGACTCGGGAAGAGCGATACGCAGTATTTT. Its protein is CASSLGGLGKSDTQYF.

V usage is TRBV7-9 and J usage is TRBJ2-1, with D possibly being TRBD2 (6 bases). Germline V CDR1 and CDR2: SEHNR, FQNEAQ (reference sequence). V was clipped by 1 base and J by 10 bases, with 11 bases between them. The CDR3 extends over 13 amino acids. The DNA for the CDR3 is TGTGCCAGCAGCTTAGGGGGGGAGGAAGAGCAGTTCTTC. This gives the protein CASSLGGEEEQFF.

The chain has TRBV29-1 and TRBJ2-4; 8 nucleotides agree with TRBD1. Per germline, CDR1 SQVTM and CDR2 ANQGSEA. CDR3 length: 16 residues. V was clipped by 0 bases and J by 6 bases; unmatched bases: 10. The CDR3 sequence: CSVEDSRTGTRNIQYF. The CDR3 DNA sequence: TGCAGCGTTGAAGATTCTAGGACAGGGACAAGAAACATTCAGTACTTC.

The chain employs TRBV28 and TRBJ2-5; a possible D gene is TRBD2 (6 bases). V lost 4 bases and J 5 bases, leaving 14 bases between the germline ends. CDR1 is MDHEN, CDR2 SYDVKM, per germline. This CDR3 has 14 amino acids. The DNA for the CDR3 is TGTGCCAGCAGTTCTACTAGCCTGGCGGAGACCCAGTACTTC. Encoded protein: CASSSTSLAETQYF.

This chain connects TRBV12-5 to TRBJ1-5; 8 bases line up with TRBD1. CDR3 length equals 16 residues. J gave up 5 bases and V 5 bases, and 11 bases lay outside the gene matches. The V gene's germline CDR1 is LGHNT and CDR2 FRNRAP. CDR3 coding DNA: TGTGCTAGTGGTACAGACAGGGACAGGCGCGATCAGCCCCAGCATTTT. Translating gives CASGTDRDRRDQPQHF.

This CDR3 reads CASSVDPGDTEAFF. The CDR3, as DNA: TGTGCCAGCAGCGTAGATCCAGGGGACACTGAAGCTTTCTTT. The rearrangement links TRBV9 to TRBJ1-1, with D perhaps matching TRBD1 (6 bases). Germline V gives CDR1 SGDLS, CDR2 YYNGEE. CDR3 length: 14 residues. V dropped 0 bases and J dropped 3 bases, with 9 bases sitting between them.

The J gene is TRBJ1-3, the V gene TRBV3-1 (or the pseudogene TRBV3-2), with D unresolved. Germline loops: CDR1 LGHDT, CDR2 YNNKEL (reference sequence). The V gene lost 4 bases and the J gene lost 0 bases, with 10 bases spanning the gap. The CDR3 is 15 amino acids. In DNA, the CDR3 is TGTGCCAGCAGCCCCGAGGGCGACTCTGGAAACACCATATATTTT. It specifies CASSPEGDSGNTIYF.

The chain carries TRBV3-1 (or the pseudogene TRBV3-2) and TRBJ2-2; 8 bases agree with TRBD1. This CDR3 is 17 amino acids long. Germline assignment: CDR1 LGHDT and CDR2 YNNKEL (reference sequence). V shed 0 bases, J shed 1 base, and the junction held 4 bases outside the gene matches. The CDR3 coding sequence is TGTGCCAGCAGCCAAGATTTTGGACAGGGGAACACCGGGGAGCTGTTTTTT. It codes for CASSQDFGQGNTGELFF.

The rearrangement links TRBV5-5 to TRBJ2-5; 7 nucleotides line up with TRBD1. This CDR3 region has 17 residues. Germline CDR1 reads SGHKS; CDR2 reads YYEKEE (reference sequence). The V segment lost 1 base and the J segment 1 base; nucleotides outside the gene matches: 10. The CDR3 here is CASSLPRTGGFQETQYF. The CDR3, as DNA: TGTGCCAGCAGCTTGCCAAGGACAGGAGGCTTCCAAGAGACCCAGTACTTC. The full variable domain, completed using reference TRBV5-5 and TRBJ2-5, is DAGVTQSPTHLIKTRGQQVTLRCSPISGHKSVSWYQQVLGQGPQFIFQYYEKEERGRGNFPDRFSARQFPNYSSELNVNALLLGDSALYLCASSLPRTGGFQETQYFGPGTRLLVL.